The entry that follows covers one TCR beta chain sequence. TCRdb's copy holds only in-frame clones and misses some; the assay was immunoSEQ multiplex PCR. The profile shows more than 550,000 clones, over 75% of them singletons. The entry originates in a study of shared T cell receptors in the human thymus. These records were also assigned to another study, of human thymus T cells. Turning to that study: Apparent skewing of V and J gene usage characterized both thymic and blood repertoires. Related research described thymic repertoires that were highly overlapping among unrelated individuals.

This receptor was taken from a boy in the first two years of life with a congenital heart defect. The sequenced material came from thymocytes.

CDR3 nucleotide sequence: TGTGCAAGTCGCTTAGCCCGGAGCAACCGGGACAGGGTAGATCAGCCCCAGCATTTT. Its translation is CASRLARSNRDRVDQPQHF. The rearrangement uses TRBV12-2 and TRBJ1-5; the DNA was not compared with TRBD1, the D call given in the table. TRBV12-2 is a listed pseudogene. This CDR3 region has 19 residues.